This T cell receptor (beta chain) appears in the sequencing data of a study of PD-L1 blockade in urothelial cancer (dated by TCRdb to about 2017). A note on the overall study: Every patient began therapy around 2014 and was given atezolizumab 1,200 mg intravenously every 3 weeks. About 90% of the 29 patients were identified as males with urothelial cancer of bladder origin, and a prior smoking history was reported by 18 of 29 patients. An ECOG performance status of 0 or 1 was recorded for the patients, and 0 to 3 prior chemotherapy regimens had been received by the patients. Blood samples were analyzed 3 weeks after the start of treatment (second dose) and 6 weeks after the start of treatment. A median of approximately 140,000 T cells and 80,000 to 95,000 unique TCRs was obtained from blood samples, and a median clonality of approximately 0.08 was observed. An exploratory multi-omic analysis was conducted of the somatic, immune and clinical correlates of response to PD-L1 blockade with atezolizumab in urothelial cancer. Pretreatment tumor samples, along with matched peripheral blood serially collected before and after atezolizumab treatment, were subjected to TCR sequencing. Durable clinical benefit was defined as progression-free survival longer than 6 months, and TCR features were also tested against progression-free and overall survival. In the same patients, pretreatment tumors underwent whole exome sequencing and RNA sequencing in addition to TCR sequencing. About 10 patients achieved durable clinical benefit and approximately 20 did not. Pretreatment blood TCR-seq was available for 30 or so patients, at least one posttreatment blood collection was obtained for 25 or so patients, and tumor TCR-seq was available for 25 or so patients.

Each PCR received spiked-in synthetic TCR analog templates so that absolute template abundance could be estimated from read counts. TCRbeta CDR3 regions were amplified from genomic DNA with bias-controlled V and J gene primers using the immunoSEQ assay. Sequencing of rearranged TCRbeta segments was done at approximately 20X coverage. Concerning the study's data processing: Sequencing errors were corrected by clustering and CDR3s were annotated against IMGT to assign V, D and J genes. Downstream analyses used only productive TCRbeta rearrangements, leaving out any out-of-frame or stop-codon sequences. Clonality was calculated as one minus the Shannon entropy normalized by the log of the number of unique productive sequences. Clones differing between time points or between blood and tumor were identified by Fisher's exact test with Benjamini-Hochberg correction at adjusted p below 0.01. The immuneACCESS repertoire file appears here via TCRdb, limited to in-frame rearrangements. These files lack a portion of the clones; in checked studies, under half of the deficit traces to unresolved V genes, and the cause of the others is not known. The V and J calls and the clone size are those of that table, but D and trimming were determined from the DNA. This sample gives about 130,000 clones in total; 70% to 85% of them show up just once. The top ten constitute around 3.2% of the sample.

CDR1 and CDR2 (MNHNY, SVGAGI) derive from the germline V gene (reference sequence). Ends trimmed: V by 5 bases, J by 6 bases; bases unmatched to a gene: 9. CDR3 length: 15 amino acids, cysteine to phenylalanine. The only DNA kept is the CDR3, 45 bases in frame from the first base. The research as a whole found: At 3 weeks after the start of treatment, tumor-associated TCR clones in peripheral blood had expanded more in patients with durable benefit (n ≈ 24, p = 0.022). Small sample size (n ≈ 28) and many exploratory analyses mean the results are intended to be hypothesis-generating. A pretreatment peripheral blood TCR clonality below the median was linked to improved progression-free and overall survival.

With respect to this clone: There is no known antigen for this receptor. No clone much larger than this one lies a single base away; base qualities are absent.

Explained via the paper, the time point label denotes: pretreatment peripheral blood. A cohort of more than 25 patients with locally advanced or metastatic urothelial carcinoma, treated at Memorial Sloan Kettering on a trial protocol, was included. Peripheral blood mononuclear cells were collected pretreatment and during treatment, with between 1 and 8 total time points per patient. The Qiagen DNeasy Blood extraction kit was used to purify genomic DNA from total PBMCs and tumor samples. Collected pretreatment and during treatment, PBMCs were isolated and stored as previously described. Specimen: PBMCs, collected around atezolizumab (anti-PD-L1) treatment. Recombination joined TRBV6-6 with TRBJ2-1, with 8 bases aligning to TRBD2. This TCR was sampled from a man aged 50-60 years with urothelial cancer. The nucleotide sequence reads as follows: TGTGCCAGCAGTCAGCGGGAGCGAGGTATCAATGAGCAGTTCTTC. This is translated as CASSQRERGINEQFF.